The subject of this entry is one T cell receptor beta chain. The target antigen is unknown. This sample stems from a study of graft-versus-host responses after intestinal transplantation. The table came from immunoSEQ multiplex PCR; TCRdb's copy has only in-frame clones and leaves some out. The data show about 70,000 clones, roughly 89% seen once. The CDR3 extends over 15 amino acids. V lost 2 bases and J 0 bases, leaving 8 bases between the germline ends. Germline CDR1 reads MNHEY; CDR2 reads SMNVEV (reference sequence). The TCR was taken from a human donor who was the organ donor for an intestinal transplant. This chain joins TRBV27 and TRBJ2-1; D remains unclear. Here the sequenced sample was unstimulated CD8+ T cells sorted from spleen or lymph node cells, taken before transplant. The CDR3 sequence is CASSLSRSSYNEQFF. CDR3 nucleotide sequence: TGTGCCAGCAGTTTAAGCCGTAGCTCCTACAATGAGCAGTTCTTC.